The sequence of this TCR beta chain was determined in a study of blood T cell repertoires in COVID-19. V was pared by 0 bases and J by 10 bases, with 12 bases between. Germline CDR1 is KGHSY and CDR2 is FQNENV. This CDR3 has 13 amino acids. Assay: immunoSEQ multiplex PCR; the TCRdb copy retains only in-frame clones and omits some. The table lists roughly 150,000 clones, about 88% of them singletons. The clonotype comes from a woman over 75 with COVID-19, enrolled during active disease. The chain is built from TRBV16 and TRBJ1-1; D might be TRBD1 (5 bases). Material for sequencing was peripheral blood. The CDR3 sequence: CASSQSGGAGAFF. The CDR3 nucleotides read TGTGCCAGCAGCCAATCGGGCGGGGCGGGAGCTTTCTTT. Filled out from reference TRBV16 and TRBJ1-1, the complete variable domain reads GEEVAQTPKHLVRGEGQKAKLYCAPIKGHSYVFWYQQVLKNEFKFLISFQNENVFDETGMPKERFSAKCLPNSPCSLEIQATKLEDSAVYFCASSQSGGAGAFFGQGTRLTVV.